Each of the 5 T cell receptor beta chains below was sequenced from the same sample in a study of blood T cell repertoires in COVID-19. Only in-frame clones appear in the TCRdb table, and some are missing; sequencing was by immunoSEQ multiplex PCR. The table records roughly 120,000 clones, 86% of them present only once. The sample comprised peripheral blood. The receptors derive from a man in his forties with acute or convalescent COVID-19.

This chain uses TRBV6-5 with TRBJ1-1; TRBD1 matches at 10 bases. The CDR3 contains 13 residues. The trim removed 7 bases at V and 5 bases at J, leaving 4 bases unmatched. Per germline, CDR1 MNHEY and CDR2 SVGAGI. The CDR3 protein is CASNRQGATEAFF. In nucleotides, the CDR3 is TGTGCCAGCAACAGACAGGGGGCAACTGAAGCTTTCTTT.

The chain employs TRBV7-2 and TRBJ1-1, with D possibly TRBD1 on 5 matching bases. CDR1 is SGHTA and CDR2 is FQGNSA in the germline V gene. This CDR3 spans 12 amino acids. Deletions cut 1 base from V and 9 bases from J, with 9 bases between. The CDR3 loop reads CASSLGGSQAFF. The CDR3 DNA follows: TGTGCCAGCAGCTTAGGGGGCAGCCAAGCTTTCTTT.

The CDR3 loop reads CASSLDRDYPYNEQFF. The DNA for the CDR3 is TGTGCCAGCAGCTTGGACCGGGACTACCCTTACAATGAGCAGTTCTTC. J is TRBJ2-1 and V is TRBV5-6; 7 bases are a match to TRBD2. This CDR3 is 16 amino acids long. Germline CDR1 reads SGHDT; CDR2 reads YYEEEE. J lost 4 bases, V lost 0 bases, and 7 bases had no gene match. The full variable domain, in which reference TRBV5-6 and TRBJ2-1 provide the parts outside the CDR3, is DAGVTQSPTHLIKTRGQQVTLRCSPKSGHDTVSWYQQALGQGPQFIFQYYEEEERQRGNFPDRFSGHQFPNYSSELNVNALLLGDSALYLCASSLDRDYPYNEQFFGPGTRLTVL.

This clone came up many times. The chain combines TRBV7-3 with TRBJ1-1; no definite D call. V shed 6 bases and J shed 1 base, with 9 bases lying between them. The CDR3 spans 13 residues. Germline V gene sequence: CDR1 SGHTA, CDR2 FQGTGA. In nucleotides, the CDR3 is TGTGCCAGCAGGTATAGCGAGAACACTGAAGCTTTCTTT. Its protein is CASRYSENTEAFF.

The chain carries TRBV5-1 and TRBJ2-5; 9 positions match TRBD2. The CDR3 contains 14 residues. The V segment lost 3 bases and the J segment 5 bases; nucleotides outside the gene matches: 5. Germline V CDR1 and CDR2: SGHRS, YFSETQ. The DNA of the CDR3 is TGCGCCAGCAGCTGGAGCGGGGGGCGGGAGACCCAGTACTTC. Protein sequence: CASSWSGGRETQYF.